A single sample gave rise to the 24 T cell receptor beta chains below, sequenced in a study of post-analysis software for immune sequencing data. Study results and caveats: When patients were compared with controls, about 5 TRBV segments were more frequent, TRBV5-6, TRBV5-1 and TRBV20-1 among them.

The antigens for these receptors are not known. TCR beta cDNA libraries included unique molecular identifiers. One entry per CDR3 protein, called by TCRdb with MiXCR from the PCR reads. This table has about 770,000 distinct CDR3 sequences, about 43% appearing once. Sequenced input: blood. These receptors originate from a girl aged 5 to 17 with multiple sclerosis.

This clonotype was detected only a few times. V gene TRBV13 combines with J gene TRBJ2-7, with TRBD1 identical over 8 bases. The V gene end was trimmed by 5 bases and the J gene end by 3 bases; junction bases not matched to a gene: 9. The CDR3 extends over 15 amino acids. Looked up from germline, CDR1 is PRHDT and CDR2 is FYEKMQ (reference sequence). Here the CDR3 reads CASSHGQGPIYEQYF. CDR3 nucleotides: TGTGCCAGCAGCCACGGACAGGGCCCGATCTACGAGCAGTACTTC.

The chain has TRBV7-2 and TRBJ2-5; D is undetermined. The CDR3 runs 15 residues. The germline V gene has CDR1 SGHTA and CDR2 FQGNSA. V was clipped by 4 bases and J by 0 bases, with 12 bases between them. The CDR3 is CASSSFGQDQETQYF. The CDR3 DNA is TGTGCCAGCAGCTCCTTCGGGCAGGACCAAGAGACCCAGTACTTC.

This clonotype was picked up a small number of times. As DNA, the CDR3 is TGTGCCAGCAGCCTCGATGGCCGTTACAATGAGCAGTTCTTC. Translating gives CASSLDGRYNEQFF. The V call is TRBV11-2, the J call TRBJ2-1; the D is unclear. This CDR3 comprises 14 residues. Trimming stripped 5 bases from V and 4 bases from J, with 12 bases between. Germline lookup yields CDR1 SGHAT and CDR2 FQNNGV.

This clonotype was observed a handful of times. The chain links TRBV7-2 to TRBJ2-7; maybe TRBD2 (6 bases). The CDR3 totals 14 residues. V lost 2 bases to trimming and J lost 3 bases, with 11 bases between them. CDR1 SGHTA and CDR2 FQGNSA come from the germline V gene. The CDR3 coding sequence is TGTGCCAGCAGCTTAACGGGAGCGGGCTACGAGCAGTACTTC. As protein: CASSLTGAGYEQYF.

The chain links TRBV6-4 to TRBJ2-1; 14 bases map to TRBD2. V lost 5 bases to trimming and J lost 5 bases; unmatched junction nucleotides: 11. The germline gives CDR1 MRHNA, CDR2 SNTAGT. The CDR3 is made up of 18 amino acids. The CDR3 here is CASSPDLRLAGGHNEQFF. The DNA for the CDR3 is TGTGCCAGCAGTCCCGACCTGCGACTAGCGGGAGGGCACAATGAGCAGTTCTTC.

The gene calls are TRBV20-1 and TRBJ1-4; TRBD1 matches 7 bases. The CDR3 loop spans 16 amino acids. V lost 3 bases and J lost 4; bases outside the gene matches: 11. The germline V gene encodes CDR1 DFQATT and CDR2 SNEGSKA (reference sequence). CDR3 bases: TGCAGTGCTAGCGATTTCGGGACAGCGATTAATGAAAAACTGTTTTTT. As protein: CSASDFGTAINEKLFF.

This chain links TRBV7-8 with TRBJ2-7, with TRBD2 identical over 13 bases. The V gene's germline CDR1 is SGHVS and CDR2 FQNEAQ. V lost 9 bases, J lost 3 bases, and 5 bases stayed unmatched. This CDR3 comprises 14 residues. The DNA for the CDR3 is TGTGCCAGTGGACTAGCGGGAGTCATCTACGAGCAGTACTTC. It specifies CASGLAGVIYEQYF.

This chain links TRBV10-3 with TRBJ2-7; perhaps TRBD2 as D (8 bases). This CDR3 is built from 15 residues. The V gene's germline CDR1 is ENHRY and CDR2 SYGVKD. Trimming shortened V by 11 bases and J by 3 bases, and 23 bases separated the two germline ends. This chain's CDR3 is CASQGGERESYEQYF. The CDR3 DNA sequence: TGTGCCTCCCAGGGGGGGGAGCGGGAGAGCTACGAGCAGTACTTC.

The CDR3 nucleotides read TGCAGTGCCCCGGGGGAGGGCGGCAATGAGCAGTTCTTC. This gives the protein CSAPGEGGNEQFF. The V call is TRBV20-1, the J call TRBJ2-1; TRBD2 matches at 7 bases. V was pared by 6 bases and J by 6 bases, with 8 bases of the junction left unmatched. The CDR3 is made up of 13 amino acids. The germline CDR1 and CDR2 sequences are DFQATT and SNEGSKA (reference sequence).

The genes are TRBV5-1 and TRBJ2-6; 8 positions agree with TRBD1. The germline CDR1 and CDR2 sequences are SGHRS and YFSETQ. The junction had 6 bases not matched to a gene; V was cut back by 0 bases and J by 1 base. The CDR3 loop spans 18 amino acids. The CDR3: CASSLAGQEASGANVLTF. CDR3 bases: TGCGCCAGCAGCTTGGCGGGACAGGAGGCTTCTGGGGCCAACGTCCTGACTTTC.

In this sample, this clonotype turned up a few times. This sequence joins TRBV5-6 and TRBJ2-6; TRBD1 matches at 10 bases. Germline V CDR1 and CDR2: SGHDT, YYEEEE. V dropped 0 bases and J dropped 4; count of bases not matched to a gene: 10. The CDR3 is made up of 19 amino acids. The CDR3 region has the DNA TGTGCCAGCAGCTTGGCCCGGGACAGGGGAAAACCCGGGGCCAACGTCCTGACTTTC. Its translation: CASSLARDRGKPGANVLTF. The variable domain in full, completed from reference TRBV5-6 and TRBJ2-6, reads DAGVTQSPTHLIKTRGQQVTLRCSPKSGHDTVSWYQQALGQGPQFIFQYYEEEERQRGNFPDRFSGHQFPNYSSELNVNALLLGDSALYLCASSLARDRGKPGANVLTFGAGSRLTVL.

The gene calls are TRBV29-1 and TRBJ1-1, with D hard to call. Germline V CDR1 and CDR2: SQVTM, ANQGSEA. The CDR3 totals 14 residues. Trimming took 7 bases from V and 4 from J, leaving 19 bases between them. CDR3 in amino acids: CSGAIHSAGTEAFF. In nucleotides, the CDR3 is TGCAGCGGAGCTATACACTCGGCGGGCACTGAAGCTTTCTTT.

This chain links TRBV7-9 with TRBJ2-6; no definite D call. This CDR3 has 16 residues. CDR1 SEHNR and CDR2 FQNEAQ come from the germline V gene (reference sequence). The ends were cut back, 3 bases at V and 0 bases at J, with 9 bases in the middle. The CDR3 DNA follows: TGTGCCAGCAGCTTGCTCGGATTCTCTGGGGCCAACGTCCTGACTTTC. Translating gives CASSLLGFSGANVLTF.

This clonotype was detected a few times. The rearrangement links TRBV12-3 or TRBV12-4 to TRBJ2-7, with 8 nucleotides matching TRBD2. The CDR3 length is 15 residues. Trimming at V came to 0 bases and at J to 2 bases, leaving 3 bases not matched to a gene. As DNA, the CDR3 is TGTGCCAGCAGTTTAGCGCCGCGGGAGGCCTACGAGCAGTACTTC. It specifies CASSLAPREAYEQYF.

This clonotype occurred a few times. This chain links TRBV5-1 with TRBJ2-5; either TRBD1 or TRBD2 may supply D (5 bases each). V was pared by 4 bases and J by 5 bases, with 12 bases between. The CDR3 contains 13 residues. CDR1 is SGHRS, CDR2 YFSETQ, per germline. The CDR3 bases are TGCGCCAGCAGCCGGGACCCAACCGAGACCCAGTACTTC. Its translation: CASSRDPTETQYF.

The CDR3 coding sequence is TGTGCCAGCAGTTTAATCTGGGGTGCTGAGCCCCAGCATTTT. It is translated as CASSLIWGAEPQHF. The chain uses TRBV27 and TRBJ1-5; D unresolved. The CDR3 totals 14 residues. Germline lookup yields CDR1 MNHEY and CDR2 SMNVEV (reference sequence). Trimming removed 2 bases at V and 8 bases at J, with 13 bases between.

A few counts support this clonotype. The V and J genes are TRBV11-2 and TRBJ2-7; perhaps D is TRBD1 or TRBD2 (6 bases each). The CDR3 contains 15 residues. Looked up from germline, CDR1 is SGHAT and CDR2 is FQNNGV. Trimming shortened V by 5 bases and J by 2 bases, and 16 bases separated the two germline ends. CDR3 sequence (DNA): TGTGCCAGCAGCGCCAAAGGGGGGATAGCCTACGAGCAGTACTTC. Its protein is CASSAKGGIAYEQYF.

V and J are TRBV3-1 and TRBJ2-3, with D perhaps matching TRBD1 or TRBD2 (5 bases each). This CDR3 has 19 residues. The V and J ends lost 2 bases and 3 bases respectively, with 24 bases between them. CDR1 and CDR2 (germline): LGHDT, YNNKEL (reference sequence). CDR3: CASSQYGEYRDSGTDTQYF. CDR3 bases: TGTGCCAGCAGCCAATACGGGGAGTACCGCGACAGCGGTACAGATACGCAGTATTTT.

V and J are TRBV5-5 and TRBJ1-6; D not resolved. CDR3 length equals 13 residues. The V end was cut by 0 bases, the J end by 10 bases, with 8 bases between. CDR1 is SGHKS, CDR2 YYEKEE, per germline (reference sequence). The CDR3 DNA reads as TGTGCCAGCAGCTTGGGGGCCATCTCACCCCTCCACTTT. It is translated as CASSLGAISPLHF.

The V gene is TRBV6-2 or TRBV6-3, the J gene TRBJ1-5, with D possibly being TRBD1 (5 bases). Germline CDR1 MNHEY, CDR2 SVGEGT. Trimming took 6 bases from V and 3 from J, leaving 15 bases between them. The CDR3 has 15 residues. The CDR3 sequence is CASSPGGDPNQPQHF. CDR3 in DNA: TGTGCCAGCAGCCCCGGGGGGGACCCCAATCAGCCCCAGCATTTT.

This clonotype appeared a few times. The chain employs TRBV9 and TRBJ1-1, with no clear D. The V end lost 4 bases, the J end lost 7 bases, and 17 bases lay between the germline ends. The CDR3 runs 14 residues. Germline V gives CDR1 SGDLS, CDR2 YYNGEE. CDR3 coding DNA: TGTGCCAGCAGCCCCCGAGACTCCGAAAATGAAGCTTTCTTT. Amino acid sequence: CASSPRDSENEAFF.

J is TRBJ1-2 and V is TRBV29-1; D is uncertain. V was clipped by 0 bases and J by 8 bases, with 7 bases between them. Germline assignment: CDR1 SQVTM and CDR2 ANQGSEA. The length of the CDR3 is 11 residues. The CDR3 nucleotides read TGCAGCGTTGAAGATAGGAAAGGCTACACCTTC. Residues: CSVEDRKGYTF.

The rearrangement links TRBV6-5 to TRBJ2-1; 10 nucleotides line up with TRBD2. Germline trimming cut 6 bases from V and 11 bases from J; bases unmatched to any gene: 4. The CDR3 has 12 amino acids. CDR1 and CDR2 (germline): MNHEY, SVGAGI. CDR3 bases: TGTGCCAGCAGGAGGACTAGCGGAAAGCAGTTCTTC. Protein product: CASRRTSGKQFF.

This clonotype was observed a handful of times. This rearrangement joins TRBV29-1 to TRBJ2-1, with 7 nucleotides matching TRBD2. The V gene end was trimmed by 3 bases and the J gene end by 6 bases; junction bases not matched to a gene: 8. Per germline, CDR1 SQVTM and CDR2 ANQGSEA. This CDR3 spans 14 amino acids. DNA for the CDR3: TGCAGCGTTGATATCCTCCGCGGGGGCAATGAGCAGTTCTTC. Translated, it gives CSVDILRGGNEQFF.